Presented here are 10 T cell receptor beta chains from one specimen sequenced in a study of cytomegalovirus exposure and HLA in healthy donors. PCR amplification relied on 60 Vbeta primers (plus 13 Jbeta primers). The table came from immunoSEQ multiplex PCR; TCRdb's copy has only in-frame clones and leaves some out. The repertoire holds about 150,000 clones, with 60% to 85% as singletons. The sequencing sample was made of PBMCs. These receptors were taken from a man aged 35-49 years in good health and CMV-seropositive.

J is TRBJ2-5 and V is TRBV7-9; D is possibly TRBD2 (5 bases). CDR1 and CDR2 from the germline V gene are SEHNR and FQNEAQ (reference sequence). The V and J ends lost 5 bases and 3 bases respectively, with 10 bases between them. This CDR3 contains 13 residues. The CDR3 DNA sequence: TGTGCCAGCAGCCAGACTATTGAAGAGACCCAGTACTTC. Translated, it gives CASSQTIEETQYF.

This clone was detected a few times. The chain carries TRBV7-9 and TRBJ1-4, with D unresolved. V was pared by 3 bases and J by 3 bases, with 11 bases between. The CDR3 has 15 amino acids. The germline V gene encodes CDR1 SEHNR and CDR2 FQNEAQ (reference sequence). The CDR3 sequence is CASSLGSGPNEKLFF. CDR3 nucleotide sequence: TGTGCCAGCAGCTTGGGTAGCGGCCCTAATGAAAAACTGTTTTTT.

The V and J genes are TRBV10-1 and TRBJ2-5; D is unclear. Trimming stripped 3 bases from V and 1 base from J, with 3 bases between. The CDR3 covers 12 residues. CDR1 and CDR2 (germline): WNHNN, SYGVQD (reference sequence). The CDR3 reads CASSDSQETQYF. The CDR3 nucleotides read TGCGCCAGCAGTGACAGCCAAGAGACCCAGTACTTC.

V is TRBV27 and J is TRBJ1-1; 8 nucleotides match TRBD1. In germline, CDR1 is MNHEY, CDR2 SMNVEV (reference sequence). The CDR3 loop spans 16 amino acids. Trimming took 6 bases from V and 4 from J; bases not matched to a gene: 13. DNA for the CDR3: TGTGCCAGCAGCAAAAGACAGGGGATTGGGAGCACTGAAGCTTTCTTT. It is translated as CASSKRQGIGSTEAFF.

The chain has TRBV2 and TRBJ1-2, with 7 nucleotides matching TRBD1. The germline V gene has CDR1 SNHLY and CDR2 FYNNEI. Trimming cost V 6 bases and J 4 bases; bases outside gene matches: 5. The CDR3 runs to 13 residues. As DNA, the CDR3 is TGTGCCAGCAGGGCCGGGACAGTCTATGGCTACACCTTC. Protein sequence: CASRAGTVYGYTF.

The chain uses TRBV5-1 and TRBJ2-7; D possibly corresponds to TRBD1 (6 bases). The V gene lost 0 bases and the J gene lost 3 bases, with 10 bases spanning the gap. Germline V gene data show CDR1 as SGHRS and CDR2 as YFSETQ. CDR3 length: 14 amino acids. CDR3 sequence: CASSLGNRDYEQYF. The DNA of the CDR3 is TGCGCCAGCAGCTTGGGCAACAGGGACTACGAGCAGTACTTC.

CDR3 sequence (DNA): TGTGCCATCAGTGGGGGGGGGTCGAGCAATCAGCCCCAGCATTTT. The encoded protein is CAISGGGSSNQPQHF. The J gene is TRBJ1-5, the V gene TRBV10-3; D is possibly TRBD1 (5 bases). The CDR3 spans 15 residues. The V gene lost 4 bases and the J gene lost 1 base, with 11 bases spanning the gap. The germline V gene has CDR1 ENHRY and CDR2 SYGVKD.

The chain carries TRBV9 and TRBJ1-1; no firm D call. Trimming left V 2 bases short and J 3 bases short, with 8 bases between. Germline values: CDR1 SGDLS, CDR2 YYNGEE. CDR3 size: 13 residues. The CDR3 DNA is TGTGCCAGCAGCGTCGGAGGGCACACTGAAGCTTTCTTT. Encoded protein: CASSVGGHTEAFF.

This clone was observed a single time. This chain uses TRBV29-1 with TRBJ1-1; D is undetermined. Trimming shortened V by 7 bases and J by 3 bases, and 12 bases separated the two germline ends. This CDR3 is 12 amino acids long. Germline V gives CDR1 SQVTM, CDR2 ANQGSEA. CDR3 DNA: TGCAGCGCTCCAGACTTGGACACTGAAGCTTTCTTT. It translates to CSAPDLDTEAFF.

The chain's CDR3 is CASSLDRVHTEAFF. The CDR3 region has the DNA TGTGCCAGCAGCTTAGACAGGGTTCACACTGAAGCTTTCTTT. The chain couples TRBV5-5 to TRBJ1-1; TRBD1 matches at 7 bases. The CDR3 sequence is 14 residues long. Losses at the gene ends were 2 bases for V and 3 bases for J; bases not matched to a gene: 4. The germline V gene has CDR1 SGHKS and CDR2 YYEKEE (reference sequence).